This T cell receptor (beta chain) was sequenced for a study of control samples from healthy donors and cancer patients. CDR3 length equals 16 residues. V was clipped by 0 bases and J by 0 bases, with 9 bases between them. CDR1 is LGHNA and CDR2 is YSLEER in the germline V gene. Some clones are missing from TCRdb's copy, which holds only in-frame ones; the method was immunoSEQ multiplex PCR. The profile shows around 140,000 clones, approximately 94% of them singletons. This receptor was taken from a man aged 40-55 years in good health. This chain links TRBV4-3 with TRBJ1-3; a possible D gene is TRBD1 (6 bases). The sequencing input was blood. The CDR3 reads CASSQDRGSSGNTIYF. The CDR3 DNA sequence: TGCGCCAGCAGCCAAGATAGGGGGAGCTCTGGAAACACCATATATTTT.